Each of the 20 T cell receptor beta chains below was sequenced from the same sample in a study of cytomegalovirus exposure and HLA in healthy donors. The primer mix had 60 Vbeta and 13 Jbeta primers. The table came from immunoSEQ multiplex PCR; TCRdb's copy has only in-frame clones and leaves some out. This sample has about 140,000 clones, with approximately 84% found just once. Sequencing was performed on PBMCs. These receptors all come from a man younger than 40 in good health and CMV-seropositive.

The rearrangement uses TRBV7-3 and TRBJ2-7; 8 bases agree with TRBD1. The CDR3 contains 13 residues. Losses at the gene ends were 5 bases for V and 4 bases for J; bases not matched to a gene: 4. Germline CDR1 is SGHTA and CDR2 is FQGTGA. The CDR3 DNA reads TGTGCCAGCAGCCGGGGACAGGATTACGAGCAGTACTTC. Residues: CASSRGQDYEQYF. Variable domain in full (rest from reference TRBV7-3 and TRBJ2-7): GAGVSQTPSNKVTEKGKYVELRCDPISGHTALYWYRQSLGQGPEFLIYFQGTGAADDSGLPNDRFFAVRPEGSVSTLKIQRTERGDSAVYLCASSRGQDYEQYFGPGTRLTVT.

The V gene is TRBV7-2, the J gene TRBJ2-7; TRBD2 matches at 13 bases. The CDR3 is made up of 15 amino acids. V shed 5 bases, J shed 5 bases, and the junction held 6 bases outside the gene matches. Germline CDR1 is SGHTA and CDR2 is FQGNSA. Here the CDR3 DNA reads TGTGCCAGCAGCGCGTGGACTAGCGGGAGCCACGAGCAGTACTTC. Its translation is CASSAWTSGSHEQYF.

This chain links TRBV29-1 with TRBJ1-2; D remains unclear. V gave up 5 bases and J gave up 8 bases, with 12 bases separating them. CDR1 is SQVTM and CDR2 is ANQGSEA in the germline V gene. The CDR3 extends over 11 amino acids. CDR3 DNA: TGCAGCGTTCCTCAGGCAGACGGCTACACCTTC. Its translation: CSVPQADGYTF.

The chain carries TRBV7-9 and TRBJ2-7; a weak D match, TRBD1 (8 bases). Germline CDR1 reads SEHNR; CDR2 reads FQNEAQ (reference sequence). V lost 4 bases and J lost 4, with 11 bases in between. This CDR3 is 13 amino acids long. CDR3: CASSSQGGYEQYF. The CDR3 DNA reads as TGTGCCAGCAGCTCACAGGGGGGGTACGAGCAGTACTTC.

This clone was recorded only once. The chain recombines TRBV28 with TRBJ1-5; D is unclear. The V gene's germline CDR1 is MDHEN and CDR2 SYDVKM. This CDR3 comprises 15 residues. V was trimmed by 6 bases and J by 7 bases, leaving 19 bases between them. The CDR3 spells CASSTSPRGSQPQHF. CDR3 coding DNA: TGTGCCAGCAGCACCAGTCCCCGGGGTAGCCAGCCCCAGCATTTT.

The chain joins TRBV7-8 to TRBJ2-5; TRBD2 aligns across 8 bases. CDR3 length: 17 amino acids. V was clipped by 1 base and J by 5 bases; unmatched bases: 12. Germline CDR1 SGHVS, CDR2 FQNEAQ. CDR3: CASSLGTLSGGAETQYF. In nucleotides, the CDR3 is TGTGCCAGCAGCTTAGGGACGCTATCCGGGGGGGCGGAGACCCAGTACTTC.

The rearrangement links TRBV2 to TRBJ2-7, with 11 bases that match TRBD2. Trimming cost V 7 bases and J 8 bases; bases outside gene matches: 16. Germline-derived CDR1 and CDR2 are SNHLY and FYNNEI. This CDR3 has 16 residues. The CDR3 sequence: CASKEGSSGGARKQYF. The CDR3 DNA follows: TGTGCCAGCAAGGAAGGGAGTAGCGGGGGGGCCCGGAAGCAGTACTTC.

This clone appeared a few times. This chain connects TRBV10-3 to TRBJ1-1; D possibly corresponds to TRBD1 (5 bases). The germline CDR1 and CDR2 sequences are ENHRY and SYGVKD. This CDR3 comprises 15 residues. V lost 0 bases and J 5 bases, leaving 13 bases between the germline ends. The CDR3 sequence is CAISESGAGGTEAFF. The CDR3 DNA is TGTGCCATCAGTGAGTCCGGGGCGGGAGGGACTGAAGCTTTCTTT.

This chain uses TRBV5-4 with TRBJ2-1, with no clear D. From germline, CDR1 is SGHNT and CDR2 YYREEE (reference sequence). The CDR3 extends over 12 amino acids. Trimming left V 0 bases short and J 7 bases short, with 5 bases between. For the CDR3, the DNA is TGTGCCAGCAGCTTGGACGGTAATGAGCAGTTCTTC. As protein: CASSLDGNEQFF.

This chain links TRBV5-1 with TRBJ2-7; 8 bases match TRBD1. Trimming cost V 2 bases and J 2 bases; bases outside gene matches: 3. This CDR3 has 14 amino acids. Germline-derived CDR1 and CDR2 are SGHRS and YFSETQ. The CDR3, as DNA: TGCGCCAGCAGCTTTGACAGGGGTACCTACGAGCAGTACTTC. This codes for CASSFDRGTYEQYF.

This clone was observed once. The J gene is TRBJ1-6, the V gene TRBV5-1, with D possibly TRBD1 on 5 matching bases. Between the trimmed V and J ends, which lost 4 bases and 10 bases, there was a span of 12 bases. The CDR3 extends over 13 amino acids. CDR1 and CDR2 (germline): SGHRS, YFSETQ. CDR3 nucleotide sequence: TGCGCCAGCAGCGCCCAGGGTCCGTCACCCCTCCACTTT. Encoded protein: CASSAQGPSPLHF.

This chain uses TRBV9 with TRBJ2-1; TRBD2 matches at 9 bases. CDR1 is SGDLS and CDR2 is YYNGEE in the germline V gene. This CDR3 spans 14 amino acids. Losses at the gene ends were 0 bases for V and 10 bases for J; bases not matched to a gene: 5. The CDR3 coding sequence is TGTGCCAGCAGCGTAGCTGATCTAGCGGGGGAGCAGTTCTTC. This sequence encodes CASSVADLAGEQFF.

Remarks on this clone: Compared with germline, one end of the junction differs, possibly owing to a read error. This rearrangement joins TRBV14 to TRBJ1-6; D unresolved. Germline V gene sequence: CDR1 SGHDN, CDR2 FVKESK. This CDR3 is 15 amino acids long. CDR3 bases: TGTGCCAGCAGCCAAGACGGACGGGATAATTCCCCCCTCCACTTT. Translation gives CASSQDGRDNSPLHF.

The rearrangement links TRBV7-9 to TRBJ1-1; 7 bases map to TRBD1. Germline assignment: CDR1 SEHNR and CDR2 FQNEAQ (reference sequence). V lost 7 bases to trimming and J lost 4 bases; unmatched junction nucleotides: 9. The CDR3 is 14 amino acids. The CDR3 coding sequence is TGTGCCAGCAATCGGGACAGCTGGGGCACTGAAGCTTTCTTT. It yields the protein CASNRDSWGTEAFF.

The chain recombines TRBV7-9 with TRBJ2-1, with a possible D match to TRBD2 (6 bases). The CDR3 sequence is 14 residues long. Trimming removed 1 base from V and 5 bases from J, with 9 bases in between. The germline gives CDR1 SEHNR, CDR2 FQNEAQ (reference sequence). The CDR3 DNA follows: TGTGCCAGCAGCTTAGAGGACTACAACAATGAGCAGTTCTTC. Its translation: CASSLEDYNNEQFF.

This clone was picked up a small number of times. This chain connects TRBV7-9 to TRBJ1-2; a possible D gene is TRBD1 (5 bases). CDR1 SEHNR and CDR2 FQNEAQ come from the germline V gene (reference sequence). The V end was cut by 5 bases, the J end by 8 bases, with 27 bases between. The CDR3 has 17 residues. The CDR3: CASSPRRQTAIVSGYTF. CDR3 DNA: TGTGCCAGCAGCCCCCGCCGGCAGACAGCGATAGTTTCGGGCTACACCTTC.

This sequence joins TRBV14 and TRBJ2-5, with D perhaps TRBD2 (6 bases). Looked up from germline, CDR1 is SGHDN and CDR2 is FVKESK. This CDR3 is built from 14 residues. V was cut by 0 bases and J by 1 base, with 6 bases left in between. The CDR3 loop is CASSQEGLQETQYF. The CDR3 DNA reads TGTGCCAGCAGCCAAGAGGGACTCCAAGAGACCCAGTACTTC. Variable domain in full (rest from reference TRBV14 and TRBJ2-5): EAGVTQFPSHSVIEKGQTVTLRCDPISGHDNLYWYRRVMGKEIKFLLHFVKESKQDESGMPNNRFLAERTGGTYSTLKVQPAELEDSGVYFCASSQEGLQETQYFGPGTRLLVL.

The CDR3 sequence is CASSIDRAYGYTF. The CDR3 DNA follows: TGTGCCAGCAGTATCGACAGGGCCTATGGCTACACCTTC. The genes are TRBV28 and TRBJ1-2; 7 bases are shared with TRBD1. CDR1 is MDHEN and CDR2 is SYDVKM in the germline V gene. The V segment lost 5 bases and the J segment 4 bases; nucleotides outside the gene matches: 4. This CDR3 has 13 amino acids.

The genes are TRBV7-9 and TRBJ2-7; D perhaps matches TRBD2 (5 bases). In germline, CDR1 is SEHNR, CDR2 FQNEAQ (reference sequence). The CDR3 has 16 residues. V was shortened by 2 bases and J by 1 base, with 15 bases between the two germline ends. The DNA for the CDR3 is TGTGCCAGCAGCTTATATGCAGGCGGGCCTTCCTACGAGCAGTACTTC. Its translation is CASSLYAGGPSYEQYF.

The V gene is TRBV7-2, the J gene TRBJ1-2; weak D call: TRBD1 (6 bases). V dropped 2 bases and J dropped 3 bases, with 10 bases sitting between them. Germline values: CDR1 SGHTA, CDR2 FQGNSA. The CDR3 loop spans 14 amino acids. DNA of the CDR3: TGTGCCAGCAGCTTACGACAGGAAGACTATGGCTACACCTTC. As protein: CASSLRQEDYGYTF. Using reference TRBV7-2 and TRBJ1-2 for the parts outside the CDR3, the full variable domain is GAGVSQSPSNKVTEKGKDVELRCDPISGHTALYWYRQSLGQGLEFLIYFQGNSAPDKSGLPSDRFSAERTGGSVSTLTIQRTQQEDSAVYLCASSLRQEDYGYTFGSGTRLTVV.